This entry features one T cell receptor (beta chain) sequence. Participants came from about 23 US areas, aged about 18 to 89 years. Cohorts were based on clinical histories the participants reported. The CDR3 contains 15 residues. From germline, CDR1 is SGDLS and CDR2 YYNGEE. V lost 2 bases and J 5 bases, leaving 16 bases between the germline ends. This specimen belongs to a study of blood T cell repertoires in COVID-19. Authors' analysis steps: Reference gene primers were amplified, and this amplification served to estimate nucleated cell counts. Using immunoSEQ multiplex PCR, the repertoire was profiled, and TCRdb retains in-frame clones only, with some absent. That table gives V, J and clone size, and the DNA gave D and trimming. The data hold roughly 200,000 clones, with approximately 85% observed a single time.

This sequence originates from a man aged 35 to 55 who had recovered from COVID-19. The rearrangement links TRBV9 to TRBJ1-1; D unresolved. Material: PBMCs or T cells enriched from blood (not recorded which). CDR3 sequence reads: CASSVGGLSGTEAFF. CDR3 sequence (DNA): TGTGCCAGCAGCGTGGGTGGGCTAAGTGGGACTGAAGCTTTCTTT.